This entry lists 12 T cell receptor beta chains sequenced from one sample in a study of T cell responses to AZD1222 COVID-19 vaccine. TCRdb's copy holds only in-frame clones and misses some; the assay was immunoSEQ multiplex PCR. The sample lists 150,000 to 200,000 clones; about 92% were seen once. The specimen comprised peripheral blood, sampled on day 0 of AZD1222 vaccination. These receptors were taken from an adult in good health.

This chain links TRBV7-3 with TRBJ1-1; 8 bases are a match to TRBD1. Germline V gene sequence: CDR1 SGHTA, CDR2 FQGTGA. Losses at the gene ends were 7 bases for V and 3 bases for J; bases not matched to a gene: 4. CDR3 length equals 13 residues. This chain's CDR3 is CASKEQGDTEAFF. Written as DNA, the CDR3 is TGTGCCAGCAAAGAACAGGGGGACACTGAAGCTTTCTTT. The full variable domain, with the rest looked up from reference TRBV7-3 and TRBJ1-1, is GAGVSQTPSNKVTEKGKYVELRCDPISGHTALYWYRQSLGQGPEFLIYFQGTGAADDSGLPNDRFFAVRPEGSVSTLKIQRTERGDSAVYLCASKEQGDTEAFFGQGTRLTVV.

The chain is built from TRBV5-1 and TRBJ2-2; D ambiguous. From germline, CDR1 is SGHRS and CDR2 YFSETQ. V lost 4 bases, J lost 4 bases, and 11 bases lay in between. The CDR3 covers 14 residues. The CDR3 DNA sequence: TGCGCCAGCAGCGGGATATCGGGCACCGGGGAGCTGTTTTTT. This gives the protein CASSGISGTGELFF.

J is TRBJ2-2 and V is TRBV15; 7 bases line up with TRBD2. The CDR3 has 17 residues. V lost 0 bases and J lost 3; bases outside the gene matches: 7. Per germline, CDR1 LNHNV and CDR2 YYDKDF (reference sequence). CDR3 coding DNA: TGTGCCACCAGCAGAGATCGGGCGGGGGTTCACACCGGGGAGCTGTTTTTT. It codes for CATSRDRAGVHTGELFF. Full variable domain (missing parts from reference TRBV15 and TRBJ2-2): DAMVIQNPRYQVTQFGKPVTLSCSQTLNHNVMYWYQQKSSQAPKLLFHYYDKDFNNEADTPDNFQSRRPNTSFCFLDIRSPGLGDTAMYLCATSRDRAGVHTGELFFGEGSRLTVL.

The rearrangement joins TRBV30 to TRBJ1-2, with D possibly TRBD1 on 5 matching bases. Germline-derived CDR1 and CDR2 are GTSNPN and SVGIG (reference sequence). Trimming cost V 5 bases and J 6 bases, with 22 bases left between them. The CDR3 runs 15 residues. The CDR3, as DNA: TGTGCCTGGTCTAAACAGGCGACCAAACTAAATGGCTACACCTTC. Translating gives CAWSKQATKLNGYTF.

The rearrangement uses TRBV15 and TRBJ2-2; 10 bases map to TRBD2. Looked up from germline, CDR1 is LNHNV and CDR2 is YYDKDF (reference sequence). The CDR3 loop spans 15 amino acids. Trimming took 3 bases from V and 6 from J; bases not matched to a gene: 4. As DNA, the CDR3 is TGTGCCACCAGCAGGGCAGGGACTAGCGCCGGGGAGCTGTTTTTT. Residues: CATSRAGTSAGELFF. Supplemented by reference TRBV15 and TRBJ2-2, the full variable domain reads DAMVIQNPRYQVTQFGKPVTLSCSQTLNHNVMYWYQQKSSQAPKLLFHYYDKDFNNEADTPDNFQSRRPNTSFCFLDIRSPGLGDTAMYLCATSRAGTSAGELFFGEGSRLTVL.

This sequence joins TRBV28 and TRBJ2-7; maybe TRBD2 (7 bases). Trimming removed 10 bases from V and 2 bases from J, with 12 bases in between. The CDR3 length is 12 residues. Germline V gene data show CDR1 as MDHEN and CDR2 as SYDVKM. The CDR3 DNA follows: TGTGCCACGGAGGGGGGGGCCTACGAGCAGTACGTC. Its protein product is CATEGGAYEQYV.

This chain joins TRBV6-2 or TRBV6-3 and TRBJ1-6; 7 bases align to TRBD1. The ends lost 4 bases at V and 7 bases at J; junction bases unmatched: 7. There are 15 residues in the CDR3. From germline, CDR1 is MNHEY and CDR2 SVGEGT. CDR3 nucleotide sequence: TGTGCCAGCAGTTTACCGGGACAGAAAAATTCACCCCTCCACTTT. Translation gives CASSLPGQKNSPLHF.

The chain combines TRBV25-1 with TRBJ2-1; 8 nucleotides align to TRBD2. Germline CDR1 MGHDK, CDR2 SYGVNS. V gave up 5 bases and J gave up 6 bases; unmatched junction bases: 6. The CDR3 contains 14 residues. CDR3 in amino acids: CASSLRGGRNEQFF. CDR3 DNA: TGTGCCAGCAGTTTACGGGGGGGCCGCAATGAGCAGTTCTTC.

This rearrangement joins TRBV19 to TRBJ1-1; 9 bases are a match to TRBD1. In germline, CDR1 is LNHDA, CDR2 SQIVND (reference sequence). V was pared by 6 bases and J by 3 bases, with 5 bases of the junction left unmatched. There are 14 residues in the CDR3. CDR3 protein: CASRDRGTDTEAFF. CDR3 sequence (DNA): TGTGCCAGTAGGGACAGGGGTACGGACACTGAAGCTTTCTTT.

This clone is a singleton in its sample. J is TRBJ2-1 and V is TRBV29-1; tentatively, D is TRBD2 (6 bases). Looked up from germline, CDR1 is SQVTM and CDR2 is ANQGSEA. The CDR3 runs to 13 residues. V lost 4 bases to trimming and J lost 7 bases, with 14 bases between them. CDR3 DNA sequence: TGCAGCGTTGGGAGGGTAAGGCGGAATGAGCAGTTCTTC. As protein: CSVGRVRRNEQFF.

The sample holds one count of this clone. This chain links TRBV19 with TRBJ1-2; D call uncertain. CDR3 length: 12 residues. Per germline, CDR1 LNHDA and CDR2 SQIVND (reference sequence). V was trimmed by 1 base and J by 8 bases, leaving 8 bases between them. CDR3 region: CASSIAAGGYTF. CDR3 bases: TGTGCCAGTAGTATAGCGGCGGGCGGCTACACCTTC. The full variable domain, completed using reference TRBV19 and TRBJ1-2, is DGGITQSPKYLFRKEGQNVTLSCEQNLNHDAMYWYRQDPGQGLRLIYYSQIVNDFQKGDIAEGYSVSREKKESFPLTVTSAQKNPTAFYLCASSIAAGGYTFGSGTRLTVV.

The V gene is TRBV11-2, the J gene TRBJ1-6; the D gene is possibly TRBD1 (6 bases). Per the germline V gene, CDR1 is SGHAT and CDR2 is FQNNGV. This CDR3 spans 16 amino acids. V dropped 4 bases and J dropped 9 bases, with 19 bases sitting between them. The CDR3 here is CASSYLRGRGGSPLHF. The CDR3 DNA sequence: TGTGCCAGCAGCTATCTCCGGGGGAGGGGGGGTTCACCCCTCCACTTT. Complete variable domain (other parts from reference TRBV11-2 and TRBJ1-6): EAGVAQSPRYKIIEKRQSVAFWCNPISGHATLYWYQQILGQGPKLLIQFQNNGVVDDSQLPKDRFSAERLKGVDSTLKIQPAKLEDSAVYLCASSYLRGRGGSPLHFGNGTRLTVT.